Below, 10 T cell receptor beta chains from the same sample are listed, as sequenced in a study of T-cell memory formation after mild COVID-19. Each CDR3 protein gets one entry after TCRdb re-called the 5' RACE reads with MiXCR. The repertoire has about 58,000 distinct CDR3 sequences, 25% to 35% of them found once; the top ten carry about 40%. The sequenced sample was PBMCs or a T cell subset sorted from them (not recorded which). The receptor source for this set is a man younger than 35 who had mild COVID-19 (a few samples of this study predate the infection). Cell type and time point are not known.

The table lists this clonotype with a few counts. The gene calls are TRBV12-3 or TRBV12-4 and TRBJ1-1, with a weak D call TRBD1 (5 bases). Trimming pared 4 bases from V and 6 bases from J, leaving 12 bases between. CDR3 length equals 13 residues. This CDR3 is CASSYAGSPEAFF. The CDR3 nucleotides read TGTGCCAGCAGTTATGCAGGGAGTCCTGAAGCTTTCTTT.

This clonotype has ten or more counts. The chain combines TRBV7-8 with TRBJ2-3; 9 bases line up with TRBD1. This CDR3 spans 16 amino acids. V was clipped by 5 bases and J by 5 bases; unmatched bases: 11. The V gene's germline CDR1 is SGHVS and CDR2 FQNEAQ. In DNA, the CDR3 is TGTGCCAGCAGCCTACGGTCGACAGGGGGGGGAGATACGCAGTATTTT. Translating it yields CASSLRSTGGGDTQYF.

This rearrangement joins TRBV5-4 to TRBJ1-1; D possibly corresponds to TRBD1 (5 bases). Germline CDR1 SGHNT, CDR2 YYREEE (reference sequence). Trimming left V 4 bases short and J 5 bases short, with 15 bases between. CDR3 size: 14 residues. CDR3 DNA sequence: TGTGCCAGCAGCGCCGGGGGGGTGAGGACTGAAGCTTTCTTT. This sequence encodes CASSAGGVRTEAFF.

V and J are TRBV5-1 and TRBJ2-3, with TRBD1 matching 7 bases. This CDR3 is built from 15 residues. The ends lost 2 bases at V and 2 bases at J; junction bases unmatched: 5. The germline CDR1 and CDR2 sequences are SGHRS and YFSETQ. In DNA, the CDR3 is TGCGCCAGCAGCTTACAGGGGCCACCCACAGATACGCAGTATTTT. Translation gives CASSLQGPPTDTQYF.

This clonotype was observed a few times. This rearrangement joins TRBV9 to TRBJ2-7, with D perhaps matching TRBD1 (6 bases). The ends were cut back, 3 bases at V and 4 bases at J, with 11 bases in the middle. The CDR3 length is 13 residues. Germline CDR1 and CDR2: SGDLS and YYNGEE. CDR3 sequence: CASSETGMYEQYF. The CDR3 DNA sequence: TGTGCCAGCAGCGAAACAGGGATGTACGAGCAGTACTTC.

This clonotype was seen more than once but under ten times. The genes are TRBV5-4 and TRBJ2-2, with 13 bases lining up with TRBD2. Germline V gives CDR1 SGHNT, CDR2 YYREEE (reference sequence). V shed 2 bases, J shed 0 bases, and the junction held 4 bases outside the gene matches. This CDR3 is built from 18 residues. The chain's CDR3 is CASSFPTSGGPNTGELFF. CDR3 DNA sequence: TGTGCCAGCAGCTTCCCGACTAGCGGGGGGCCGAACACCGGGGAGCTGTTTTTT.

This rearrangement joins TRBV7-2 to TRBJ1-4; 7 nucleotides align to TRBD1. From germline, CDR1 is SGHTA and CDR2 FQGNSA. The CDR3 runs to 12 residues. The V gene end was trimmed by 5 bases and the J gene end by 11 bases; junction bases not matched to a gene: 5. CDR3 loop: CASSPARGKLFF. The CDR3 region has the DNA TGTGCCAGCAGCCCGGCCAGGGGGAAACTGTTTTTT.

In its sample, this clonotype was seen once. The rearrangement uses TRBV12-3 or TRBV12-4 and TRBJ1-5; 9 bases align to TRBD1. The length of the CDR3 is 15 residues. V shed 3 bases, J shed 6 bases, and the junction held 6 bases outside the gene matches. The CDR3 nucleotides are TGTGCCAGCAGTTTTGGCGACAGGGGGTTTCAGCCCCAGCATTTT. Translation gives CASSFGDRGFQPQHF.

This clonotype turned up a few times. The chain uses TRBV12-3 or TRBV12-4 and TRBJ2-3; either TRBD1 or TRBD2 may fit D (5 bases each). This CDR3 spans 18 amino acids. Trimming removed 3 bases from V and 5 bases from J, with 24 bases in between. DNA for the CDR3: TGTGCCAGCAGTTTCAAGCGGCAGACCCCCTGGGGGATAGATACGCAGTATTTT. It yields the protein CASSFKRQTPWGIDTQYF.

J is TRBJ2-1 and V is TRBV20-1; D call uncertain. The CDR3 covers 15 residues. Trimming removed 1 base from V and 0 bases from J, with 10 bases in between. Per the germline V gene, CDR1 is DFQATT and CDR2 is SNEGSKA (reference sequence). The CDR3 region is CSARGRPSSYNEQFF. In nucleotides, the CDR3 is TGCAGTGCTAGAGGGCGTCCGTCCTCCTACAATGAGCAGTTCTTC.